This TCR beta chain was captured by sequencing in a study of T cell repertoires in cytomegalovirus infection. Overall study: Indications came from public TCR beta signatures; they pointed to CMV infection and to a matching HLA type. Study-wide findings and caveats: Predominance within the ex vivo response was attributable to HLA-C-restricted CMV-specific TCR beta clonotypes. Carriage of CMV together with the relevant HLA was identifiable through cumulative public TCR beta family frequency.

MiXCR was run by TCRdb on the reads, yielding one entry per CDR3 protein. The data show about 240,000 distinct CDR3 sequences, under 8.5% seen once. The V end lost 6 bases, the J end lost 5 bases, and 16 bases lay between the germline ends. The CDR3 sequence is 14 residues long. The germline CDR1 and CDR2 sequences are MNHEY and SVGEGT. There are many counts of this clonotype. Its antigen remains unknown. The sequencing sample was made of PBMCs. This TCR was recovered from a human donor in good health (CMV status not recorded). Some clones in this sample may be carry-over from other donors' samples. The chain couples TRBV6-2 or TRBV6-3 to TRBJ2-5; D perhaps matches TRBD2 (6 bases). The CDR3 coding sequence is TGTGCCAGCAGCACCTCGGACTACCCGGAGACCCAGTACTTC. Amino acid sequence: CASSTSDYPETQYF.